These 2 T cell receptor beta chains were sequenced from one sample in a study of blood T cell repertoires in COVID-19. The repertoire was sequenced with immunoSEQ multiplex PCR; TCRdb's copy has only in-frame clones and lacks some. The sample includes roughly 68,000 clones, 70% to 90% seen only once; the top ten take 10%. Sequenced input: PBMCs or T cells enriched from blood (not recorded which). These receptors were taken from a woman aged 40 to 50 who had recovered from COVID-19.

The CDR3 DNA follows: TGTGCCAGCAGTCCGGGGGTTGGCCAGGCCCATAGTAAGTCTGAAGCTTTCTTT. Encoded protein: CASSPGVGQAHSKSEAFF. The J gene is TRBJ1-1, the V gene TRBV27, with D maybe TRBD1 (5 bases). V gave up 5 bases and J gave up 6 bases, with 28 bases separating them. The germline CDR1 and CDR2 sequences are MNHEY and SMNVEV (reference sequence). CDR3 length: 18 residues.

In regard to this clone: The conserved final phenylalanine or tryptophan is absent from the CDR3, which likely points to a read error. The DNA is left out, because the CDR3 cannot be placed on it with certainty; the CDR3 is given as TCRdb lists it. The rearrangement uses TRBV14 and TRBJ1-2; the tabulated D call, TRBD1, remains unverified against the DNA. Termini included, the CDR3 measures 12 amino acids. Germline assignment: CDR1 SGHDN and CDR2 FVKESK. The CDR3 loop reads CASSLLQGYLLG.